A few counts support the clone carrying this T cell receptor beta chain. Its antigen is currently unknown. The CDR3 sequence is 17 residues long. Germline V lookup: CDR1 MGHRA, CDR2 YSYEKL. Trimming removed 1 base at V and 0 bases at J, with 13 bases between. This sample is drawn from a study of beta chain features in type 1 diabetes. Study-level background: All samples combined gave roughly 100,000,000 sorted cells for examination. Findings and caveats of the study: When VDJ junctions were examined, type 1 diabetes patients showed fewer insertions and more deletions. Among all four CD4+ subsets, Type 1 diabetes patients had TCRB CDR3s that were moderately but significantly shorter.

The study reverse transcribed the entire isolated RNA, so it sequenced expressed TCRB transcripts. TCRdb's copy holds only in-frame clones and misses some; the assay was immunoSEQ multiplex PCR. The data show around 260,000 clones, 24% seen once. In total, each donor contributed a single heparinised blood draw that averaged about 120 mL. This clonotype was sampled from a woman in her twenties or thirties with type 1 diabetes. The sequenced sample consisted of naive CD4+ T cells from blood. V gene TRBV4-1 combines with J gene TRBJ2-4; D gene uncertain. In DNA, the CDR3 is TGCGCCAGCAGCCAAGGCCGCGGCGGAATAGCCAAAAACATTCAGTACTTC. This encodes CASSQGRGGIAKNIQYF.